The rows below give T cell receptor beta chains drawn from one sample of a study of tumor-infiltrating lymphocytes in primary liver carcinoma. TCRdb re-called the multiplex PCR reads through MiXCR, storing one row per CDR3 protein. This table holds around 210,000 distinct CDR3 sequences, 65% found once. The specimen was peripheral blood. All receptors derive from a woman aged 55-70 years with primary liver carcinoma and hepatitis B virus infection. CDR3s include the opening cysteine and the closing phenylalanine or tryptophan. D genes are given only for firm matches. For some rows the clone size is stated as once, few or many, or as a class when expanded; others skip it.

CDR3aa	CDR3nt	abundance	d_gene	v_gene	j_gene
CASSLNLYRSGGDEQYF	TGTGCCAGCAGCTTAAATCTTTATCGGTCAGGGGGAGATGAGCAGTACTTC	.	TRBD1	TRBV11-2	TRBJ2-7
CASSPGGSHFYEQYF	TGTGCCAGCAGCCCAGGGGGCTCGCATTTCTACGAGCAGTACTTC	.	TRBD1	TRBV28	TRBJ2-7
CASSWYRVRNQPQHF	TGTGCCAGCAGCTGGTACAGGGTGCGCAATCAGCCCCAGCATTTT	.	.	TRBV7-9	TRBJ1-5
CASSHEPTGNTEAFF	TGTGCCAGCAGCCACGAACCGACGGGGAACACTGAAGCTTTCTTT	.	.	TRBV28	TRBJ1-1
CASSVLAGAQTQYF	TGCGCCAGCAGTGTACTAGCGGGAGCCCAGACCCAGTACTTC	.	TRBD2	TRBV5-1	TRBJ2-5
CASSPRTSGRATSYEQFF	TGTGCCAGCAGCCCCCGGACTAGCGGGAGGGCTACATCCTACGAGCAGTTCTTC	.	TRBD2	TRBV11-2	TRBJ2-1
CASSYNEALDYNEQFF	TGTGCCAGCAGTTACAACGAAGCGCTAGACTACAATGAGCAGTTCTTC	many	.	TRBV6-6	TRBJ2-1
CSVEILDRQYF	TGCAGCGTTGAAATTCTGGACAGGCAGTACTTC	.	.	TRBV29-1	TRBJ2-7
CASSEGGLANTGELFF	TGTGCTAGCAGCGAGGGGGGACTAGCGAACACCGGGGAGCTGTTTTTT	.	TRBD2	TRBV9	TRBJ2-2
CVSSPGLAGPDTQYF	TGTGTTAGCAGCCCGGGACTAGCGGGACCAGATACGCAGTATTTT	.	TRBD2	TRBV11-2	TRBJ2-3
CASRFPVNTEAFF	TGTGCCAGCCGATTTCCGGTGAACACTGAAGCTTTCTTT	many	.	TRBV6-6	TRBJ1-1
CVSSLSRGSTDTQYF	TGTGTCAGCAGCTTAAGCAGGGGGAGCACAGATACGCAGTATTTT	.	TRBD1	TRBV11-2	TRBJ2-3
CASSSSQATSTDMQYF	TGTGCCAGCAGTTCGTCTCAAGCGACCAGCACAGATATGCAGTATTTT	.	.	TRBV6-1	TRBJ2-3
CASGGDRQTGEQFF	TGTGCCAGCGGGGGGGACAGGCAAACGGGTGAGCAGTTCTTC	.	.	TRBV7-9	TRBJ2-1
CASSLAGGNTEAFF	TGTGCCAGCAGCTTAGCAGGGGGGAACACTGAAGCTTTCTTT	many	TRBD1	TRBV11-2	TRBJ1-1
CANRGDGGPFAGDAQYF	TGTGCCAACAGGGGGGACGGGGGGCCCTTCGCAGGAGATGCGCAGTATTTT	.	.	TRBV6-1	TRBJ2-3
CTSSLDSGLAGYEQYF	TGTACCAGCAGCTTGGATTCAGGTCTAGCAGGGTACGAGCAGTACTTC	.	.	TRBV11-2	TRBJ2-7
CASSHRTDTDTRYF	TGTGCCAGTAGCCATCGGACAGACACAGATACGCGGTATTTT	.	.	TRBV11-3	TRBJ2-3
CASSLDGAPNYGYTF	TGCGCCAGCAGCTTGGACGGGGCTCCTAACTATGGCTACACCTTC	many	.	TRBV5-1	TRBJ1-2
CASSQGGWGGETQYF	TGTGCCAGCAGCCAAGGGGGATGGGGGGGAGAGACCCAGTACTTC	.	TRBD2	TRBV4-2	TRBJ2-5
CSVEAPGLAGGPGCNEQFF	TGCAGCGTTGAAGCTCCGGGACTAGCGGGAGGACCTGGCTGCAATGAGCAGTTCTTC	.	TRBD2	TRBV29-1	TRBJ2-1
CAGSLGWGLAGASQETQYF	TGTGCCGGAAGCTTAGGATGGGGACTAGCGGGAGCTTCCCAAGAGACCCAGTACTTC	.	TRBD2	TRBV11-2	TRBJ2-5
CASRVGRRNIQYF	TGTGCCAGCCGCGTGGGGCGTAGAAACATTCAGTACTTC	many	.	TRBV12-3/TRBV12-4	TRBJ2-4
CSAGRGDTDTQYF	TGCAGCGCGGGGCGGGGGGATACAGATACGCAGTATTTT	many	TRBD2	TRBV29-1	TRBJ2-3
CASSFAETSADEQFF	TGTGCCAGCAGCTTTGCCGAGACTAGCGCAGATGAGCAGTTCTTC	.	TRBD2	TRBV5-4	TRBJ2-1
CASRVGGSNQPQHF	TGTGCCAGCAGGGTAGGCGGATCTAATCAGCCCCAGCATTTT	.	.	TRBV7-9	TRBJ1-5
CASSQGRGDTQYF	TGTGCCAGCAGCCAAGGTCGGGGGGATACGCAGTATTTT	many	.	TRBV4-2	TRBJ2-3
CASSFAGIRNEAFF	TGTGCCAGCAGTTTTGCAGGGATCAGGAATGAAGCTTTCTTT	many	.	TRBV28	TRBJ1-1
CASSLGQRILDEQYF	TGTGCCAGCAGCTTAGGGCAGAGGATATTGGACGAGCAGTACTTC	many	.	TRBV11-2	TRBJ2-7
CASTPGDRNQPKHF	TGTGCCAGCACTCCGGGAGATCGCAATCAGCCCAAGCATTTT	.	.	TRBV6-1	TRBJ1-5
CASSGTATLNTEAFF	TGTGCCAGCAGTGGGACGGCCACGTTGAACACTGAAGCTTTCTTT	many	.	TRBV6-1	TRBJ1-1
CASSRMGGDNQPQHF	TGTGCCAGCAGTCGGATGGGAGGGGACAATCAGCCCCAGCATTTT	.	.	TRBV11-2	TRBJ1-5
CANSSLAGVASDTQYF	TGTGCCAACAGCTCCCTAGCGGGAGTCGCATCGGATACGCAGTATTTT	.	TRBD2	TRBV11-2	TRBJ2-3
CASSGGRGAWIGELYF	TGTGCCAGCAGCGGAGGAAGGGGGGCGTGGATCGGCGAGCTGTACTTC	.	.	TRBV11-3	TRBJ2-7
CASSLPGDEQFF	TGCGCCAGCAGCTTGCCCGGGGATGAGCAGTTCTTC	.	.	TRBV5-1	TRBJ2-1
CASSFWGASNEKLLF	TGTGCCAGCAGTTTCTGGGGAGCATCTAATGAAAAACTGCTTTTT	.	.	TRBV11-2	TRBJ1-4
CTSSPRLAGPDTQYF	TGTACCAGCAGCCCTAGACTAGCGGGCCCTGATACGCAGTATTTT	.	TRBD2	TRBV11-2	TRBJ2-3
CASSLEGGALEKLFF	TGTGCCAGCAGCCTAGAGGGCGGGGCCTTAGAAAAACTGTTTTTT	.	.	TRBV11-2	TRBJ1-4
CSVEAAGGPSYNERFF	TGCAGCGTTGAGGCGGCAGGAGGGCCCTCCTACAATGAGCGGTTCTTC	.	.	TRBV29-1	TRBJ2-1
CASSPASLALNEQFF	TGTGCCAGTAGCCCGGCGTCGCTAGCCCTGAATGAGCAGTTCTTC	.	.	TRBV7-9	TRBJ2-1
CVSSLAGTGTYEQYF	TGTGTCAGCAGCTTGGCCGGGACAGGAACTTACGAGCAGTACTTC	.	TRBD1	TRBV11-2	TRBJ2-7
CASSLVPNSQCF	TGTGCCAGCAGCTTAGTCCCGAACAGTCAGTGCTTC	.	.	TRBV11-2	TRBJ2-4
CVSSLVGAPQETQYF	TGTGTCAGCAGTTTGGTGGGAGCCCCGCAAGAGACCCAGTACTTC	.	.	TRBV28	TRBJ2-5
CTGSLDPSSDRLRNELFF	TGTACCGGCAGCTTAGATCCCTCTAGCGACCGCCTACGGAATGAGTTGTTCTTC	.	.	TRBV11-2	TRBJ2-1
CARRTTGALYEQYF	TGTGCCCGCAGGACCACAGGGGCCCTTTACGAGCAGTACTTC	once	TRBD1	TRBV11-2	TRBJ2-7
CAIGTGRGKSEANVLTF	TGTGCCATCGGAACGGGACGAGGCAAATCTGAGGCCAACGTCCTGACTTTC	.	.	TRBV11-2	TRBJ2-6
CSVPPSYNEQFF	TGCAGTGTTCCCCCCTCCTACAATGAGCAGTTCTTC	once	.	TRBV20-1	TRBJ2-1
CASSLVADNETLYF	TGTGCCAGCAGTTTGGTGGCAGACAATGAGACCCTGTACTTC	.	.	TRBV12-3/TRBV12-4	TRBJ2-5
CASSLGATGRETQYF	TGTGCCAGCAGCTTGGGGGCTACGGGGCGAGAGACCCAGTACTTC	many	.	TRBV5-5	TRBJ2-5
CASSLVIADPYNEQFF	TGTGCCAGCAGCTTAGTTATTGCAGACCCATACAATGAGCAGTTCTTC	.	.	TRBV11-2	TRBJ2-1
CASSQVAREHNEKLFF	TGTGCCAGCAGCCAAGTTGCCCGGGAGCACAATGAAAAACTGTTTTTT	.	.	TRBV5-6	TRBJ1-4
CNALSTEASF	TGCAACGCCTTGTCCACTGAAGCTTCCTTT	.	.	TRBV29-1	TRBJ1-1
CASSSDLKTEAFF	TGTGCCAGCAGCTCTGACTTGAAGACTGAAGCTTTCTTT	.	.	TRBV11-2	TRBJ1-1
CASSSGLAVQETQYF	TGTGCCAGCAGTTCGGGACTAGCGGTCCAAGAGACCCAGTACTTC	many	TRBD2	TRBV6-2/TRBV6-3	TRBJ2-5
CAWSVGGNGDNSPLHF	TGTGCCTGGAGTGTCGGAGGAAACGGGGATAATTCACCCCTCCACTTT	few	.	TRBV30	TRBJ1-6
CASSFSGVVESPLHF	TGTGCCAGCAGTTTTTCCGGCGTAGTTGAGTCACCCCTCCACTTT	many	.	TRBV12-3/TRBV12-4	TRBJ1-6